The 4 T cell receptor beta chains below all came from one sample that was sequenced in a study of blood T cell repertoires in COVID-19. Profiled with immunoSEQ multiplex PCR; TCRdb holds only in-frame clones, not every one. The top ten hold 3.9% of the sample, which has some 290,000 clones, approximately 90% seen once. Sequencing was carried out using PBMCs or T cells enriched from blood (not recorded which). These receptors all come from a woman aged 25-40 years who had been exposed to COVID-19.

This clone was counted a single time. The rearrangement links TRBV5-1 to TRBJ1-3; D not resolved. The CDR3 length is 12 residues. The V end was cut by 0 bases, the J end by 5 bases, with 3 bases between. Germline V gives CDR1 SGHRS, CDR2 YFSETQ. This chain's CDR3 is CASSLDRNTIYF. CDR3 in DNA: TGCGCCAGCAGCTTGGACAGAAACACCATATATTTT. The entire variable domain, with the rest obtained from reference TRBV5-1 and TRBJ1-3, is as follows: KAGVTQTPRYLIKTRGQQVTLSCSPISGHRSVSWYQQTPGQGLQFLFEYFSETQRNKGNFPGRFSGRQFSNSRSEMNVSTLELGDSALYLCASSLDRNTIYFGEGSWLTVV.

J is TRBJ2-7 and V is TRBV27; 12 nucleotides line up with TRBD2. Germline lookup yields CDR1 MNHEY and CDR2 SMNVEV (reference sequence). V shed 0 bases and J 2 bases; nucleotides not matched to a gene: 2. The CDR3 length is 16 residues. CDR3 nucleotide sequence: TGTGCCAGCAGTTTATCGACTAGCGGGGGAACCTACGAGCAGTACTTC. Translating it yields CASSLSTSGGTYEQYF.

The chain couples TRBV7-9 to TRBJ1-1, with D maybe TRBD1 (6 bases). Germline CDR1 SEHNR, CDR2 FQNEAQ (reference sequence). Deletions cut 2 bases from V and 0 bases from J, with 13 bases between. The CDR3 sequence is 16 residues long. CDR3 in DNA: TGTGCCAGCAGCTTATTTGGGGGCTACATGAACACTGAAGCTTTCTTT. Its protein product is CASSLFGGYMNTEAFF.

This clone came up once. The genes are TRBV4-1 and TRBJ1-2; 9 positions match TRBD1. Germline CDR1 MGHRA, CDR2 YSYEKL. This CDR3 is built from 15 residues. Trimming at V came to 1 base and at J to 7 bases, leaving 7 bases not matched to a gene. The CDR3 DNA sequence: TGCGCCAGCAGCCAAGTCTGGGGACAGGGATCTGGCTACACCTTC. This encodes CASSQVWGQGSGYTF.